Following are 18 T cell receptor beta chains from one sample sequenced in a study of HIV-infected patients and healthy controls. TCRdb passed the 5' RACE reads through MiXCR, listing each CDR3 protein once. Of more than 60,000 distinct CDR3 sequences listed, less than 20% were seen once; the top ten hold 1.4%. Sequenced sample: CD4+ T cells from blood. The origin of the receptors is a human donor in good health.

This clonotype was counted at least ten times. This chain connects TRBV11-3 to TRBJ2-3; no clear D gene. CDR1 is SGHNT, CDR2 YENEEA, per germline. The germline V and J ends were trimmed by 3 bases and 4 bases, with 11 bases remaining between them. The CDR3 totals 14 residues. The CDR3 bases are TGTGCCAGCAGCTTTGGTGGGAAAGCAGATACGCAGTATTTT. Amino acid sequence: CASSFGGKADTQYF.

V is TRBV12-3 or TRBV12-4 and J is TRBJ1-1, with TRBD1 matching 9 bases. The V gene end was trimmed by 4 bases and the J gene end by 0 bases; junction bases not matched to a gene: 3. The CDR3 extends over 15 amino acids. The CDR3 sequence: CASSWDRDVNTEAFF. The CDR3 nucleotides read TGTGCCAGCAGTTGGGACAGGGACGTGAACACTGAAGCTTTCTTT.

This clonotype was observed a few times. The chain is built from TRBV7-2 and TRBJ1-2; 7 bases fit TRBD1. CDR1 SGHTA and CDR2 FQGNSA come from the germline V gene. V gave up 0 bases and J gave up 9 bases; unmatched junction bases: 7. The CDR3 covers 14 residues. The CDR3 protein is CASSLAHQGDSYTF. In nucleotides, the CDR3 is TGTGCCAGCAGCTTAGCGCACCAGGGGGACAGCTACACCTTC. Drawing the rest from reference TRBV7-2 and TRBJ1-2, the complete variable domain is GAGVSQSPSNKVTEKGKDVELRCDPISGHTALYWYRQSLGQGLEFLIYFQGNSAPDKSGLPSDRFSAERTGGSVSTLTIQRTQQEDSAVYLCASSLAHQGDSYTFGSGTRLTVV.

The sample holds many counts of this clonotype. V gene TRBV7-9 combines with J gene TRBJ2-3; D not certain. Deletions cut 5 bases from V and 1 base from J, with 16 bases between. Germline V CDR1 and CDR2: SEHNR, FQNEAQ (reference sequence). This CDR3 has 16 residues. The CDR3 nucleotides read TGTGCCAGCAGCCACACAATGGGGATTGGCACAGATACGCAGTATTTT. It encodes CASSHTMGIGTDTQYF.

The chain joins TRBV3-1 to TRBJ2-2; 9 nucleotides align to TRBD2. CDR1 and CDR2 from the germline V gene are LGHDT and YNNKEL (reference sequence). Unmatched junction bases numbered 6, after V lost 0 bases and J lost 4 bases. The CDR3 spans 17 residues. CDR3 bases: TGTGCCAGCAGCCAAGATTTGGCTAGCGGGGTCACCGGGGAGCTGTTTTTT. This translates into CASSQDLASGVTGELFF.

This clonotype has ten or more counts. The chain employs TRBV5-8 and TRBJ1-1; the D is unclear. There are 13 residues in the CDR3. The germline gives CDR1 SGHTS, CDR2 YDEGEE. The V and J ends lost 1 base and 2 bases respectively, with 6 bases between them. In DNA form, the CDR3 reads TGTGCCAGCAGCTTGTGGGCTAACACTGAAGCTTTCTTT. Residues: CASSLWANTEAFF.

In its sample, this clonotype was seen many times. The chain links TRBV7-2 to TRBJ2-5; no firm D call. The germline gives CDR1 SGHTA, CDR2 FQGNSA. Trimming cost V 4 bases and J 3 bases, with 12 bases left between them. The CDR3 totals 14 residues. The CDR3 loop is CASSSMMTEETQYF. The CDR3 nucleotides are TGTGCCAGCAGCTCGATGATGACGGAAGAGACCCAGTACTTC.

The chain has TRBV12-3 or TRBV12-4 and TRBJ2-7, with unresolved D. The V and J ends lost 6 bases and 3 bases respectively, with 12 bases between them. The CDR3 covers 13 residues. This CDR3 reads CASRTQADYEQYF. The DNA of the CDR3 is TGTGCCAGCAGAACTCAGGCGGACTACGAGCAGTACTTC.

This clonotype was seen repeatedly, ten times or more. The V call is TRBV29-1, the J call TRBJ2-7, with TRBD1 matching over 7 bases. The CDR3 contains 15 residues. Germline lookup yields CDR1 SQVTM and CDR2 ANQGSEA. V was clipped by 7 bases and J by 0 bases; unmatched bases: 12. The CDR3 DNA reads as TGCAGCGCCACCGGGACAGAGAAGAGCTCCTACGAGCAGTACTTC. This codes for CSATGTEKSSYEQYF.

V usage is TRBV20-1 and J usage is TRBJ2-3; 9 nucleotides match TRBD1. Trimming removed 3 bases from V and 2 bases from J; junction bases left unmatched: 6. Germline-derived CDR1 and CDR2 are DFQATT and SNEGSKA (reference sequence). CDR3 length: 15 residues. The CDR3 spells CSASGGQGATDTQYF. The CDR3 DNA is TGCAGTGCTAGCGGGGGACAGGGCGCCACAGATACGCAGTATTTT.

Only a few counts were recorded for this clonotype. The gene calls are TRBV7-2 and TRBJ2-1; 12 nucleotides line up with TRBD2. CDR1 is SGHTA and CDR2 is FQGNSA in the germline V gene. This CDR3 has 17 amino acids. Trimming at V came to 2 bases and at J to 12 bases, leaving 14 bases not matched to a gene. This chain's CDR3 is CASSLRETSGSRAVQFF. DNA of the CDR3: TGTGCCAGCAGCTTAAGGGAGACTAGCGGGAGTCGTGCGGTGCAGTTCTTC.

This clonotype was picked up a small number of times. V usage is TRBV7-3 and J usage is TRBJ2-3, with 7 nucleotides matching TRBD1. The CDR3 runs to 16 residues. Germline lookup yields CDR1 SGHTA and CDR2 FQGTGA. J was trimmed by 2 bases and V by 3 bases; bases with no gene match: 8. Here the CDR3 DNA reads TGTGCCAGCAGCTTGTCGAAGGGGGCCCTCACAGATACGCAGTATTTT. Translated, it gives CASSLSKGALTDTQYF.

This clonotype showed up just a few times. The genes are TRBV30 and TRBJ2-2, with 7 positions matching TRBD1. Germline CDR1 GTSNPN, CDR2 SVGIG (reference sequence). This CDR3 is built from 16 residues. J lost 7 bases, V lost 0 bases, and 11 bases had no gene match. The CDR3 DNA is TGTGCCTGGAGTGTAAGCAGGGGGTACGGTGGCGGGGAGCTGTTTTTT. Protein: CAWSVSRGYGGGELFF.

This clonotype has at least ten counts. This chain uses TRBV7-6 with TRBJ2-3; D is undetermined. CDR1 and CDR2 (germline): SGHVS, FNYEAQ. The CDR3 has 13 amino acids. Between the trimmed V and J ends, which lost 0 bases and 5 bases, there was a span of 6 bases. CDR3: CASSLAPGDTQYF. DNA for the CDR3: TGTGCCAGCAGCTTAGCGCCCGGAGATACGCAGTATTTT.

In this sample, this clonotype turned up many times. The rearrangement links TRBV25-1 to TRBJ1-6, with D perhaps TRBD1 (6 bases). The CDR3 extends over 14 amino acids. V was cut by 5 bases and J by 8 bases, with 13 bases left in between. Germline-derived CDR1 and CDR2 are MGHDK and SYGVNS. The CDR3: CASSRGTSDSPLHF. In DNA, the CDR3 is TGTGCCAGCAGTCGCGGGACATCGGATTCACCCCTCCACTTT.

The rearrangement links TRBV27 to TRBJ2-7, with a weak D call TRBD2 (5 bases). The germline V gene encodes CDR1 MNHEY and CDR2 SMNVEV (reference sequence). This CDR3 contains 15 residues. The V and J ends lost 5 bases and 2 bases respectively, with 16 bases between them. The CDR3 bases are TGTGCCAGCAGTCCCCCCGGACGGGAAGCCTACGAGCAGTACTTC. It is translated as CASSPPGREAYEQYF.

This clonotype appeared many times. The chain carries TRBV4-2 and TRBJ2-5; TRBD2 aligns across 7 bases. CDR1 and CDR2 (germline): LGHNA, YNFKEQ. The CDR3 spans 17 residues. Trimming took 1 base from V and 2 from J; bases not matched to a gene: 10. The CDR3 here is CASSQGWGAGLQETQYF. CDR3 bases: TGTGCCAGCAGCCAAGGATGGGGAGCGGGGTTACAAGAGACCCAGTACTTC.

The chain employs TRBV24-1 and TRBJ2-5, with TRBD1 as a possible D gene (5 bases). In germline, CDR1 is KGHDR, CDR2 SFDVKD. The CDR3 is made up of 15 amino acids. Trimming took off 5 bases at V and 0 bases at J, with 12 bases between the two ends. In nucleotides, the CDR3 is TGTGCCACCAGTGCGGCGACAGAGTACCAAGAGACCCAGTACTTC. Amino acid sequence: CATSAATEYQETQYF.